This T cell receptor (beta chain) was sequenced in a study of T cell responses to AZD1222 COVID-19 vaccine. Turning to the study itself: Doses given second, at about 4 or about 12 weeks, were pooled.

Overall study results and limits: Rises in breadth and depth of Spike-specific TCRs came after two AZD1222 doses. Regions 160-218 and 743-854 held dominance among vaccine-associated CD4 TCRs, which spanned spike. Clonal diversity may have been underestimated, and the donors were mostly white British, with more females than males.

This clone was recorded only once. Its antigen remains unknown. Data came from immunoSEQ multiplex PCR; TCRdb stores just in-frame clones and leaves some out. The sample has tens of thousands of clones, 90% seen once; the top ten hold roughly 8.1%. The TCR originated in an adult in good health. The sample here was peripheral blood, taken on day 0 of AZD1222 vaccination.

The CDR3 reads CASSSNGQAGVQETQYF. The CDR3 DNA reads TGTGCCAGCAGCTCCAATGGTCAAGCGGGGGTTCAAGAGACCCAGTACTTC. V and J are TRBV7-3 and TRBJ2-5; the match to TRBD2 covers 8 bases. Germline loops: CDR1 SGHTA, CDR2 FQGTGA. This CDR3 contains 17 residues. After removal of 4 bases from V and 2 bases from J, the junction contained 12 bases not matched to a gene.